This record covers a single TCR beta chain. Other DNA sequences in the same sample also yield this CDR3. This specimen belongs to a study of cytomegalovirus exposure and HLA in healthy donors. Trimming cost V 6 bases and J 1 base, with 12 bases left between them. Germline CDR1 MDHEN, CDR2 SYDVKM. There are 15 residues in the CDR3. A multiplex PCR was run with 60 Vbeta primers and 13 Jbeta primers. Libraries were prepared by immunoSEQ multiplex PCR; TCRdb keeps only in-frame clonotypes and omits some of them. Of fewer than 300,000 clones in the sample, about four fifths were seen once. This clonotype was sampled from a girl aged 2 to 9 in good health and CMV-seronegative. The chain uses TRBV28 and TRBJ2-2; possibly TRBD2 for D (7 bases). Sequencing used PBMCs. The CDR3 DNA sequence: TGTGCCAGCAGCTTCGGGGGGCGGAACACCGGGGAGCTGTTTTTT. Encoded protein: CASSFGGRNTGELFF.